This is a list of T cell receptor beta chains from one sample in a study of shared T cell receptors in the human thymus. Libraries were prepared by immunoSEQ multiplex PCR; TCRdb keeps only in-frame clonotypes and omits some of them. The data show roughly 550,000 clones, 70% to 80% seen once. The same sample was also studied in work on human thymus T cells.

The specimen was thymocytes. These receptors originate from a boy in the first two years of life with a congenital heart defect. The conserved cysteine and the conserved F or W are not part of the CDR3 here.

j_gene | v_gene | CDR3aa
TRBJ2-1 | TRBV5-8 | ASKVGTSSYNEQF
TRBJ2-4 | TRBV7-9 | ASSEFLAKNIQY
TRBJ1-1 | TRBV6-4 | ASRNVGGSAF
TRBJ2-5 | TRBV27 | ASSLSPGLAGVGETQY
TRBJ2-1 | TRBV19 | ASSIVPTAPTNEQF
TRBJ2-2 | TRBV7-4 | ASSKGQGWDTGELF
TRBJ1-1 | TRBV4-2 | ASSFVPASREDMNTEAF
TRBJ2-3 | TRBV6-4 | ASSDSTSGSPDTQY
TRBJ2-3 | TRBV5-1 | ASSLFSVLSLPDTQY
TRBJ1-4 | TRBV5-1 | ASSLNGGGNEKLF
TRBJ2-7 | TRBV28 | ASSLPHGLPYEQY
TRBJ2-1 | TRBV7-2 | ASSLPSAGHNEQF
TRBJ1-2 | TRBV2 | ASSLGDGYT
TRBJ2-7 | TRBV6-5 | ASSERVGGREQY
TRBJ2-7 | TRBV4-3 | ASSQETGSLGEQY
TRBJ2-2 | TRBV4-3 | ASSQQLAGGPGNTGELF
TRBJ2-7 | TRBV7-2 | ASSFIQDGYEQY
TRBJ2-4 | TRBV5-1 | ASSLASGQKNIQY
TRBJ1-3 | TRBV7-8 | ASSSDILSGGSGNTIY
TRBJ1-1 | TRBV4-1 | ASSHGQGDKNAF
TRBJ2-7 | TRBV18 | ASSPPGRAYEQY
TRBJ2-7 | TRBV6-1 | ASSGSGGRY
TRBJ2-3 | TRBV29-1 | SVEDGLAGGTDTQY
TRBJ1-3 | TRBV19 | ASSIGGDNSGNTIY
TRBJ2-1 | TRBV28 | ASRLRDRGSNEQF
TRBJ2-7 | TRBV28 | ASSHHYPRSSYEQY
TRBJ1-2 | TRBV4-3 | ASSQGVDSNNYGYT
TRBJ2-7 | TRBV6-6 | ASSPEGGCYEQY
TRBJ1-2 | TRBV29-1 | MGRNRTGENYGYT
TRBJ2-7 | TRBV10-1 | ASSQDRGLENEQY
TRBJ1-1 | TRBV10-3 | AIREPGQGSNTEAF
TRBJ2-7 | TRBV30 | AWRGTKEEY
TRBJ1-4 | TRBV5-4 | ASSLGGTGGINEKLF
TRBJ1-1 | TRBV27 | ASRSDSDTEAF
TRBJ2-2 | TRBV7-7 | ASSLAHVNTANTGELF
TRBJ2-2 | TRBV4-2 | ASSQDARWTSGQFGTGELF
TRBJ2-1 | TRBV29-1 | SVVLLAGYNEQF
TRBJ2-7 | TRBV4-1 | ASSQASSSYEQY
TRBJ1-4 | TRBV9 | ASSVKEGEKLF
TRBJ2-7 | TRBV27 | ASKFLAAYEQY
TRBJ1-1 | TRBV14 | ASSPSRLEAF
TRBJ1-1 | TRBV5-1 | ASSLAGRAGTEAF
TRBJ2-1 | TRBV5-1 | ASSGPRDRGSEQF
TRBJ2-7 | TRBV12-5 | ASGLSPGDRSHHEQY
TRBJ2-7 | TRBV5-1 | ASSLPGAPYEQY